This T cell receptor beta chain was profiled in a study of cytomegalovirus exposure and HLA in healthy donors. The study, taken as a whole, reports: The study designated fewer than 200 TCR beta chains cytomegalovirus-associated. HLA alleles showed associations with some 17,000 TCR beta sequences in a later analysis, at a 0.05 false discovery rate. Excluded: some indistinguishable V segments such as TRBV6-2 and TRBV6-3.

With 60 Vbeta and 13 Jbeta primers, the PCR was carried out. Some clones are missing from TCRdb's copy, which holds only in-frame ones; the method was immunoSEQ multiplex PCR. The sample includes over 30,000 clones, 75% to 85% seen only once; the top ten take around 6%. As to this clone: Its antigen is currently unknown.

The CDR3 length is 15 residues. Per the germline V gene, CDR1 is MDHEN and CDR2 is SYDVKM. V shed 4 bases and J 4 bases; nucleotides not matched to a gene: 7. This clonotype was sampled from a male donor in good health and CMV-seronegative. This chain uses TRBV28 with TRBJ1-5; 7 nucleotides align to TRBD1. Specimen: PBMCs. The CDR3 sequence is CASSWGQTINQPQHF. The CDR3 DNA follows: TGTGCCAGCAGTTGGGGACAGACCATTAATCAGCCCCAGCATTTT.